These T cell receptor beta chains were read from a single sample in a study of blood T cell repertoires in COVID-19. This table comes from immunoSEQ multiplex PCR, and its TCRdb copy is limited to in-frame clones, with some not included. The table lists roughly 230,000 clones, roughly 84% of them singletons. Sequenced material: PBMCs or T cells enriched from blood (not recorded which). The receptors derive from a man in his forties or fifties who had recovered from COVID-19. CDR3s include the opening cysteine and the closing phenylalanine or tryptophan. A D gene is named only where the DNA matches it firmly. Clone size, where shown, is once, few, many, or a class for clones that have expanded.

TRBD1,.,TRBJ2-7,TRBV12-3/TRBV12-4,TGTTGCTCTGGGACAGGGCGTGGCGAGCAGTACTTC,CCSGTGRGEQYF
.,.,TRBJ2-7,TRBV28,TGTGCCAGCAGTCGAGGGCCCGCAGGCGAGCAGTACTTC,CASSRGPAGEQYF
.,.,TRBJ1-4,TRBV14,TGTGCCAGCAGCCAAGGACGACTTGAAAAACTGTTTTTT,CASSQGRLEKLFF
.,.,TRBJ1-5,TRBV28,TGTGCCAGCAGTTTAAGGGGAGGGGCGAGACAGCCCCAGCATTTT,CASSLRGGARQPQHF
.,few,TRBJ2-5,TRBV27,TGTGCCAGCAGTCCCCCGGGGGTAGAGACCCAGTACTTC,CASSPPGVETQYF
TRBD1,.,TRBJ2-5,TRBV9,TGTGCCAGCAGCGTAGCCCCGACCAGGACAGGGGGCCAAGAGACCCAGTACTTC,CASSVAPTRTGGQETQYF
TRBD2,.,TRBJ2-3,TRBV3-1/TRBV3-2,TGTGCCAGCAGCCTATATGGGACTAGCGGGACCCTAGATACGCAGTATTTT,CASSLYGTSGTLDTQYF
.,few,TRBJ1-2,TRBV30,TGTGCCTGGAGTGTACAGAAGGGCTACACCTTC,CAWSVQKGYTF
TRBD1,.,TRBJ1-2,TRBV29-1,TGCAGCGTCCACCCCAACCCGGGACAGGGGCTATCGGCGTATGGCTACACCTTC,CSVHPNPGQGLSAYGYTF
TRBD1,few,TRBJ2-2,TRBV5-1,TGCGCCAGCAGCTTGGTGGACAGGGTCGGGGAGCTGTTTTTT,CASSLVDRVGELFF
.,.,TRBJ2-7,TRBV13,TGTGCCAGCAGCCCAAACAGCGGAAGCTCCTACGAGCAGTACTTC,CASSPNSGSSYEQYF
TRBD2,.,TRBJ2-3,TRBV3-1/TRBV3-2,TGTGCCAGCAGCCAAGACCGGCTAGCGGGCACAGATACGCAGTATTTT,CASSQDRLAGTDTQYF
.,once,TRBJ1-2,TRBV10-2,TGCGCCAGCAGTGAGCAGGCTAAGGCCTATGGCTACACCTTC,CASSEQAKAYGYTF